This TCR beta chain was identified in a study of blood T cell repertoires in COVID-19. In germline, CDR1 is MGHRA, CDR2 YSYEKL. The CDR3 has 16 residues. V trimming: 3 bases; J trimming: 2 bases; junction bases outside the gene matches: 8. The repertoire was sequenced with immunoSEQ multiplex PCR; TCRdb's copy has only in-frame clones and lacks some. This repertoire shows about 280,000 clones, 75% to 90% found once; its top ten account for 2.5% to 3%. The source is a woman in her 30s with active or convalescent COVID-19. The sample was peripheral blood. The chain employs TRBV4-1 and TRBJ2-3; TRBD2 aligns across 7 bases. The CDR3 reads CASSQGDYQLTDTQYF. The CDR3 bases are TGCGCCAGCAGCCAGGGGGACTACCAACTCACAGATACGCAGTATTTT.